Sequencing of this T cell receptor (beta chain) was carried out in a study of neoadjuvant anti-PD-1 for oral cavity cancer. For the study at large: Around day 43, patients without progression received a fourth nivolumab dose before surgery.

Blood libraries mostly used roughly 500 ng genomic DNA, six replicates each. Only in-frame clones appear in the TCRdb table, and some are missing; sequencing was by immunoSEQ multiplex PCR. The sample shows about 9,400 clones, roughly three fifths of them seen only once. The V and J ends lost 2 bases and 5 bases, in that order; junction bases with no gene match: 0. CDR3 length: 14 residues. Germline V gives CDR1 WNHNN, CDR2 SYGVQD (reference sequence). The time point here: after neoadjuvant nivolumab, at surgical resection. Analysis of PBMCs was direct, with no culture step. This material consisted of PBMCs, taken after nivolumab (anti-PD-1) treatment. The receptor comes from a person aged 40 to 85 with oral cavity squamous cell carcinoma. The J gene is TRBJ1-5, the V gene TRBV10-1; 10 bases align to TRBD1. The CDR3 loop reads CASSEGTGDQPQHF. For the CDR3, the DNA is TGCGCCAGCAGTGAGGGGACAGGGGATCAGCCCCAGCATTTT.